One T cell receptor (beta chain) is described in this entry. Germline V gene sequence: CDR1 MNHEY, CDR2 SMNVEV (reference sequence). The V and J ends lost 3 bases and 9 bases respectively, with 12 bases between them. CDR3 size: 13 residues. How the authors handled the data: The assay estimated nucleated cells by amplifying reference gene primers. Some clones are missing from TCRdb's copy, which holds only in-frame ones; the method was immunoSEQ multiplex PCR. The V and J calls and clone size were taken over from that table, and D and trimming were inferred from the DNA. The table includes 200,000 to 300,000 clones, 65% to 90% detected once. This entry is derived from a study of blood T cell repertoires in COVID-19. Across the whole study: Specimens from acute and convalescent COVID-19 originated in the United States, Italy and Spain.

Sequencing was done on a sample of peripheral blood. The origin of this receptor is a man aged 30 to 39 with active or convalescent COVID-19. This chain links TRBV27 with TRBJ1-5, with a weak D call TRBD1 (5 bases). The CDR3 here is CASSLTEDRPQHF. DNA for the CDR3: TGTGCCAGCAGTTTGACAGAGGATCGGCCCCAGCATTTT.